A single sample is the source of the 15 T cell receptor beta chains below, sequenced in a study of sequential checkpoint blockade in melanoma. Data came from immunoSEQ multiplex PCR; TCRdb stores just in-frame clones and leaves some out. The sample holds some 11,000 clones, about 50% seen once. Treatment in this sample: randomized to nivolumab then ipilimumab (arm A) or the reverse (arm B). The material was CD8+ T cells sorted from blood (inferred from file names), obtained from a patient given nivolumab and ipilimumab in sequence. The receptors were gathered from a human donor with melanoma.

The chain links TRBV15 to TRBJ2-2, with D maybe TRBD1 (6 bases). The germline gives CDR1 LNHNV, CDR2 YYDKDF (reference sequence). V lost 0 bases and J lost 0, with 23 bases in between. This CDR3 region has 21 residues. In nucleotides, the CDR3 is TGTGCCACCAGCAGAGATCCAGGGGCCTTAAACTATTTGACGAACACCGGGGAGCTGTTTTTT. It translates to CATSRDPGALNYLTNTGELFF.

The count of this clone is one. The V gene is TRBV28, the J gene TRBJ2-5, with 11 positions matching TRBD1. Trimming took 5 bases from V and 5 from J; bases not matched to a gene: 10. CDR3 size: 16 residues. CDR1 is MDHEN, CDR2 SYDVKM, per germline. CDR3 protein: CASSPYGTGGRETQYF. The CDR3 region has the DNA TGTGCCAGCAGTCCCTACGGGACAGGGGGGCGGGAGACCCAGTACTTC. Together with reference TRBV28 and TRBJ2-5, the CDR3 gives the full variable domain: DVKVTQSSRYLVKRTGEKVFLECVQDMDHENMFWYRQDPGLGLRLIYFSYDVKMKEKGDIPEGYSVSREKKERFSLILESASTNQTSMYLCASSPYGTGGRETQYFGPGTRLLVL.

The gene calls are TRBV5-1 and TRBJ2-1; no reliable D call. CDR1 SGHRS and CDR2 YFSETQ come from the germline V gene. The CDR3 consists of 14 residues. The V and J ends lost 0 bases and 9 bases respectively, with 13 bases between them. CDR3 region: CASSLEQDLGEQFF. In DNA, the CDR3 is TGCGCCAGCAGCTTGGAGCAGGATTTGGGTGAGCAGTTCTTC.

This rearrangement joins TRBV11-2 to TRBJ2-3; 8 bases agree with TRBD1. CDR1 is SGHAT and CDR2 is FQNNGV in the germline V gene. The junction had 0 bases not matched to a gene; V was cut back by 4 bases and J by 6 bases. The CDR3 contains 12 residues. Here the CDR3 reads CASSWTGDTQYF. The CDR3 DNA is TGTGCCAGCAGCTGGACAGGGGATACGCAGTATTTT. Supplemented by reference TRBV11-2 and TRBJ2-3, the full variable domain reads EAGVAQSPRYKIIEKRQSVAFWCNPISGHATLYWYQQILGQGPKLLIQFQNNGVVDDSQLPKDRFSAERLKGVDSTLKIQPAKLEDSAVYLCASSWTGDTQYFGPGTRLTVL.

The chain combines TRBV27 with TRBJ1-1; 8 nucleotides align to TRBD1. With V trimmed by 6 bases and J by 5 bases, 8 bases remained unmatched. This CDR3 is 14 amino acids long. Looked up from germline, CDR1 is MNHEY and CDR2 is SMNVEV (reference sequence). The CDR3 region has the DNA TGTGCCAGCAGCCCAGGGGGCCGGGGGACTGAAGCTTTCTTT. It translates to CASSPGGRGTEAFF.

This chain joins TRBV4-3 and TRBJ2-7; D remains ambiguous. In germline, CDR1 is LGHNA, CDR2 YSLEER. Deletions cut 0 bases from V and 4 bases from J, with 10 bases between. This CDR3 has 14 residues. The CDR3 protein is CASSQDGSVYEQYF. CDR3 DNA: TGCGCCAGCAGCCAAGACGGGTCAGTTTACGAGCAGTACTTC.

V and J are TRBV7-2 and TRBJ1-6; TRBD1 matches at 7 bases. This CDR3 region has 15 residues. CDR1 SGHTA and CDR2 FQGNSA come from the germline V gene. J was trimmed by 7 bases and V by 1 base; bases with no gene match: 4. The CDR3 DNA reads as TGTGCCAGCAGCTTAGGCGGGACAGACAATTCACCCCTCCACTTT. This gives the protein CASSLGGTDNSPLHF.

The chain links TRBV28 to TRBJ1-1; tentative D call: TRBD1 (6 bases). The germline V and J ends were trimmed by 4 bases and 6 bases, with 15 bases remaining between them. CDR1 is MDHEN and CDR2 is SYDVKM in the germline V gene. The CDR3 extends over 14 amino acids. The CDR3 spells CASSWGGRFAEAFF. The CDR3 bases are TGTGCCAGCAGTTGGGGGGGGCGGTTCGCTGAAGCTTTCTTT. Looking up the rest from reference TRBV28 and TRBJ1-1 gives the full variable domain: DVKVTQSSRYLVKRTGEKVFLECVQDMDHENMFWYRQDPGLGLRLIYFSYDVKMKEKGDIPEGYSVSREKKERFSLILESASTNQTSMYLCASSWGGRFAEAFFGQGTRLTVV.

In nucleotides, the CDR3 is TGTGCCAGCAGCTTGGCGGGAATTGCGACTGAAGCTTTCTTT. This translates into CASSLAGIATEAFF. The chain combines TRBV5-6 with TRBJ1-1; D remains unclear. This CDR3 comprises 14 residues. V was pared by 0 bases and J by 5 bases, with 11 bases between. Per the germline V gene, CDR1 is SGHDT and CDR2 is YYEEEE.

The chain links TRBV6-5 to TRBJ2-7, with a tentative D call TRBD1 (5 bases). Germline loops: CDR1 MNHEY, CDR2 SVGAGI. The length of the CDR3 is 12 residues. The V and J ends lost 5 bases and 3 bases respectively, with 8 bases between them. Here the CDR3 DNA reads TGTGCCAGCAGTCTCACAGGCTACGAGCAGTACTTC. This codes for CASSLTGYEQYF.

The chain carries TRBV6-5 and TRBJ2-5; maybe TRBD2 (5 bases). V lost 7 bases to trimming and J lost 1 base, with 10 bases between them. Germline assignment: CDR1 MNHEY and CDR2 SVGAGI. This CDR3 is 13 amino acids long. The CDR3 DNA is TGTGCCAGCACCACGGGATCCCAAGAGACCCAGTACTTC. Translation: CASTTGSQETQYF.

The chain is built from TRBV27 and TRBJ2-7; D is unclear. Trimming left V 1 base short and J 3 bases short, with 13 bases between. The CDR3 length is 15 residues. Per the germline V gene, CDR1 is MNHEY and CDR2 is SMNVEV (reference sequence). In DNA, the CDR3 is TGTGCCAGCAGTTTATACAACTCAGGAAGCTACGAGCAGTACTTC. This sequence encodes CASSLYNSGSYEQYF.

In this sample, this clone turned up a few times. This chain links TRBV30 with TRBJ1-2; maybe TRBD1 (6 bases). V gave up 2 bases and J gave up 0 bases, with 13 bases separating them. The CDR3 contains 15 residues. Germline CDR1 is GTSNPN and CDR2 is SVGIG (reference sequence). CDR3 coding DNA: TGTGCCTGGAGTTTCAACAGGGAACCTAACTATGGCTACACCTTC. This sequence encodes CAWSFNREPNYGYTF.

This clone was found a few times. V and J are TRBV7-9 and TRBJ2-1; D call uncertain. Germline CDR1 reads SEHNR; CDR2 reads FQNEAQ (reference sequence). Trimming stripped 5 bases from V and 0 bases from J, with 5 bases between. The CDR3 consists of 13 residues. This CDR3 is CASSPSSYNEQFF. In DNA, the CDR3 is TGTGCCAGCAGCCCGAGCTCCTACAATGAGCAGTTCTTC.

The genes are TRBV6-5 and TRBJ2-7; 9 nucleotides align to TRBD1. The CDR3 sequence is 15 residues long. Per germline, CDR1 MNHEY and CDR2 SVGAGI. After removal of 4 bases from V and 4 bases from J, the junction contained 8 bases not matched to a gene. The DNA for the CDR3 is TGTGCCAGCAGTTCCTCGACAGGGGGTTTTTACGAGCAGTACTTC. Protein sequence: CASSSSTGGFYEQYF.